The 28 T cell receptor beta chains in this list originate from one sample, sequenced in a study of blood T cell repertoires in COVID-19. Libraries were prepared by immunoSEQ multiplex PCR; TCRdb keeps only in-frame clonotypes and omits some of them. Altogether some 520,000 clones are present, 89% being singletons, with the ten largest covering 0.9%. Material: peripheral blood. Source of these receptors: a man younger than 35 with COVID-19, enrolled during active disease.

This rearrangement joins TRBV6-5 to TRBJ2-1, with D uncertain. The CDR3 is 11 residues long. Germline V gene sequence: CDR1 MNHEY, CDR2 SVGAGI. V was pared by 8 bases and J by 3 bases, with 5 bases between. For the CDR3, the DNA is TGTGCCAGCTGCGACTACAATGAGCAGTTCTTC. Protein sequence: CASCDYNEQFF.

The gene calls are TRBV15 and TRBJ1-2; 8 positions match TRBD1. The germline gives CDR1 LNHNV, CDR2 YYDKDF (reference sequence). This CDR3 contains 14 residues. V dropped 6 bases and J dropped 3; count of bases not matched to a gene: 6. CDR3 residues: CATRMAGGDYGYTF. CDR3 coding DNA: TGTGCCACCAGAATGGCAGGGGGCGACTATGGCTACACCTTC.

This clone came up a few times. V is TRBV28 and J is TRBJ1-2, with 7 bases matching TRBD1. This CDR3 is 14 amino acids long. The ends lost 3 bases at V and 0 bases at J; junction bases unmatched: 1. Germline CDR1 and CDR2: MDHEN and SYDVKM. CDR3 DNA: TGTGCCAGCAGTTTGGGACAGACTAACTATGGCTACACCTTC. Translating gives CASSLGQTNYGYTF.

The chain has TRBV19 and TRBJ2-2, with 11 bases lining up with TRBD2. This CDR3 has 16 amino acids. The J segment lost 1 base and the V segment lost 6 bases, leaving 4 bases of the junction unmatched. Germline V CDR1 and CDR2: LNHDA, SQIVND (reference sequence). The chain's CDR3 is CASRYSGGVNTGELFF. DNA of the CDR3: TGTGCCAGTAGATATAGCGGGGGGGTGAACACCGGGGAGCTGTTTTTT.

The rearrangement joins TRBV5-1 to TRBJ2-6; TRBD1 aligns across 7 bases. V lost 1 base and J lost 2; bases outside the gene matches: 9. The CDR3 totals 18 residues. Germline CDR1 reads SGHRS; CDR2 reads YFSETQ. The CDR3 region is CASSLLVQGQTGANVLTF. CDR3 bases: TGCGCCAGCAGCTTGCTTGTACAGGGGCAAACTGGGGCCAACGTCCTGACTTTC.

The rearrangement links TRBV5-4 to TRBJ1-1; D may be TRBD1 (5 bases). The CDR3 consists of 12 residues. From germline, CDR1 is SGHNT and CDR2 YYREEE (reference sequence). Deletions cut 2 bases from V and 6 bases from J, with 8 bases between. The CDR3, as DNA: TGTGCCAGCAGCTTTGACAGAGCTGAAGCTTTCTTT. Residues: CASSFDRAEAFF.

The CDR3 DNA reads as TGTGCCACCAGCAGAGATATCGACGGGAGCTCCTACAATGAGCAGTTCTTC. Encoded protein: CATSRDIDGSSYNEQFF. The J gene is TRBJ2-1, the V gene TRBV15, with a possible D match to TRBD2 (6 bases). This CDR3 has 17 amino acids. CDR1 and CDR2 from the germline V gene are LNHNV and YYDKDF (reference sequence). V lost 0 bases to trimming and J lost 0 bases, with 12 bases between them. The variable domain in full, with the rest retrieved from reference TRBV15 and TRBJ2-1, is DAMVIQNPRYQVTQFGKPVTLSCSQTLNHNVMYWYQQKSSQAPKLLFHYYDKDFNNEADTPDNFQSRRPNTSFCFLDIRSPGLGDTAMYLCATSRDIDGSSYNEQFFGPGTRLTVL.

J is TRBJ2-1 and V is TRBV4-2, with D possibly TRBD2 on 6 matching bases. The V and J ends lost 0 bases and 0 bases respectively, with 9 bases between them. Germline values: CDR1 LGHNA, CDR2 YNFKEQ. This CDR3 spans 16 amino acids. The CDR3 nucleotides read TGTGCCAGCAGCCAAGAGACTAGTAGCTCCTACAATGAGCAGTTCTTC. Its protein is CASSQETSSSYNEQFF.

The chain carries TRBV6-5 and TRBJ1-1; D is undetermined. The germline V gene encodes CDR1 MNHEY and CDR2 SVGAGI. The CDR3 loop spans 13 amino acids. V lost 9 bases, J lost 0 bases, and 11 bases lay in between. The CDR3 coding sequence is TGTGCCAGTGGACTGACCTTGAACACTGAAGCTTTCTTT. Translation: CASGLTLNTEAFF.

This clone showed up just once. The CDR3 reads CASSPTSTENTEAFF. The CDR3 DNA follows: TGTGCCAGTAGTCCGACGTCGACAGAGAACACTGAAGCTTTCTTT. The chain joins TRBV19 to TRBJ1-1, with D perhaps TRBD1 (5 bases). Between the trimmed V and J ends, which lost 5 bases and 1 base, there was a span of 14 bases. Germline values: CDR1 LNHDA, CDR2 SQIVND (reference sequence). CDR3 length: 15 amino acids.

The chain combines TRBV10-2 with TRBJ1-1, with TRBD1 as a possible D gene (6 bases). The CDR3 loop spans 14 amino acids. Trimming removed 8 bases at V and 4 bases at J, with 17 bases between. Per the germline V gene, CDR1 is WSHSY and CDR2 is SAAADI. The CDR3 protein is CASFPNRVFTEAFF. The CDR3 coding sequence is TGCGCCAGCTTTCCTAACAGGGTTTTCACTGAAGCTTTCTTT.

This clone has more than one count but fewer than ten. V is TRBV2 and J is TRBJ1-1; D may be TRBD1 (6 bases). CDR3 length: 15 residues. Per the germline V gene, CDR1 is SNHLY and CDR2 is FYNNEI. Trimming took off 6 bases at V and 2 bases at J, with 16 bases between the two ends. Here the CDR3 reads CASRVPTGVNTEAFF. In DNA, the CDR3 is TGTGCCAGCAGGGTCCCGACAGGCGTTAACACTGAAGCTTTCTTT.

The gene calls are TRBV27 and TRBJ1-2, with D possibly being TRBD1 (5 bases). CDR1 is MNHEY, CDR2 SMNVEV, per germline (reference sequence). The CDR3 sequence is 12 residues long. The V gene lost 5 bases and the J gene lost 10 bases, with 14 bases spanning the gap. CDR3 sequence (DNA): TGTGCCAGCAGTCCCGGGGGAGCCTCCTACACCTTC. Its protein is CASSPGGASYTF.

This clone appeared once. The chain couples TRBV2 to TRBJ2-3, with 11 bases that match TRBD2. The CDR3 has 15 residues. Losses at the gene ends were 6 bases for V and 4 bases for J; bases not matched to a gene: 6. Germline V gene data show CDR1 as SNHLY and CDR2 as FYNNEI. CDR3 coding DNA: TGTGCCAGCAGGCGGACTAGCGGGTTTGCAGATACGCAGTATTTT. Translation gives CASRRTSGFADTQYF.

V is TRBV14 and J is TRBJ2-5, with 11 bases aligning to TRBD2. After removal of 4 bases from V and 4 bases from J, the junction contained 5 bases not matched to a gene. Germline V gene sequence: CDR1 SGHDN, CDR2 FVKESK. CDR3 length equals 15 residues. Written as DNA, the CDR3 is TGTGCCAGCAGCCGGGGGCTAGCGGGAGGAGAGACCCAGTACTTC. It codes for CASSRGLAGGETQYF.

This clone was observed once. The chain has TRBV11-2 and TRBJ2-5, with a weak D call TRBD2 (6 bases). From germline, CDR1 is SGHAT and CDR2 FQNNGV. The CDR3 has 15 amino acids. Trimming shortened V by 6 bases and J by 0 bases, and 14 bases separated the two germline ends. DNA of the CDR3: TGTGCCAGCAGTTACGAGGGACTGTACCAAGAGACCCAGTACTTC. This translates into CASSYEGLYQETQYF.

The chain carries TRBV6-1 and TRBJ2-3, with a weak D call TRBD2 (5 bases). Trimming pared 3 bases from V and 2 bases from J, leaving 12 bases between. The germline CDR1 and CDR2 sequences are MNHNS and SASEGT. This CDR3 has 15 residues. CDR3 sequence (DNA): TGTGCCAGCAGTGACCCCAGACTATACACAGATACGCAGTATTTT. This codes for CASSDPRLYTDTQYF.

The V and J genes are TRBV3-1 (or the pseudogene TRBV3-2) and TRBJ2-4; TRBD2 might be the D (6 bases). Trimming removed 2 bases from V and 6 bases from J, with 17 bases in between. CDR1 LGHDT and CDR2 YNNKEL come from the germline V gene (reference sequence). The CDR3 runs to 16 residues. The DNA for the CDR3 is TGTGCCAGCAGCCAAAGGGTCCGGGGGATGACAAACATTCAGTACTTC. Protein: CASSQRVRGMTNIQYF.

The rearrangement links TRBV24-1 to TRBJ2-2, with D possibly TRBD2 on 6 matching bases. V lost 9 bases and J 0 bases, leaving 7 bases between the germline ends. CDR1 is KGHDR, CDR2 SFDVKD, per germline. CDR3 length: 13 residues. DNA for the CDR3: TGTGCCACCGGGACTGCGAACACCGGGGAGCTGTTTTTT. Its translation: CATGTANTGELFF.

The chain is built from TRBV5-1 and TRBJ2-1; tentatively, D is TRBD2 (5 bases). Trimming took 5 bases from V and 6 from J, leaving 15 bases between them. There are 14 residues in the CDR3. Germline CDR1 and CDR2: SGHRS and YFSETQ. This chain's CDR3 is CASSVQSAGNEQFF. Written as DNA, the CDR3 is TGCGCCAGCAGTGTGCAGTCGGCGGGCAATGAGCAGTTCTTC.

The chain joins TRBV12-3 or TRBV12-4 to TRBJ2-7; perhaps TRBD2 as D (6 bases). Trimming pared 3 bases from V and 7 bases from J, leaving 10 bases between. The CDR3 runs 12 residues. The CDR3 DNA reads TGTGCCAGCAGTTTGCGGGGTTGGGAGCAGTACTTC. Translation gives CASSLRGWEQYF.

This chain joins TRBV10-2 and TRBJ2-1, with D possibly TRBD1 on 5 matching bases. The CDR3 loop spans 14 amino acids. V lost 3 bases to trimming and J lost 4 bases, with 10 bases between them. The germline V gene encodes CDR1 WSHSY and CDR2 SAAADI. The CDR3 bases are TGCGCCAGCAGTGACAGGGTTAGGTACAATGAGCAGTTCTTC. Protein product: CASSDRVRYNEQFF.

This clone came up a few times. The chain links TRBV4-1 to TRBJ1-5; D not resolved. The germline V and J ends were trimmed by 0 bases and 0 bases, with 12 bases remaining between them. Germline V gives CDR1 MGHRA, CDR2 YSYEKL. The CDR3 has 17 amino acids. The CDR3 DNA reads as TGCGCCAGCAGCCAAGAAGCGGAAGCAGTTAGCAATCAGCCCCAGCATTTT. It is translated as CASSQEAEAVSNQPQHF.

The genes are TRBV11-3 and TRBJ2-1; TRBD1 agrees at 11 bases. Looked up from germline, CDR1 is SGHNT and CDR2 is YENEEA. CDR3 length equals 15 residues. Losses at the gene ends were 4 bases for V and 5 bases for J; bases not matched to a gene: 4. The CDR3 nucleotides read TGTGCCAGCAGCTCCGGACAGGGGGCGAACAATGAGCAGTTCTTC. Translating it yields CASSSGQGANNEQFF.

This clone has a handful of counts. CDR3 DNA: TGTGCCAGCAGTTACGACAGGGATGGAAACACCATATATTTT. Translation: CASSYDRDGNTIYF. The rearrangement links TRBV6-5 to TRBJ1-3; 7 bases fit TRBD1. This CDR3 region has 14 residues. Trimming took 2 bases from V and 3 from J; bases not matched to a gene: 1. The germline CDR1 and CDR2 sequences are MNHEY and SVGAGI.

The chain recombines TRBV5-1 with TRBJ2-5; the D gene is possibly TRBD1 (6 bases). The CDR3 is 13 amino acids. Trimming stripped 3 bases from V and 4 bases from J, with 10 bases between. Germline assignment: CDR1 SGHRS and CDR2 YFSETQ. CDR3: CASSSVRGETQYF. CDR3 nucleotide sequence: TGCGCCAGCAGCTCGGTCAGGGGAGAGACCCAGTACTTC.

This clone was found a few times. The chain combines TRBV7-9 with TRBJ1-2; D remains ambiguous. CDR3 size: 12 residues. CDR1 is SEHNR, CDR2 FQNEAQ, per germline (reference sequence). The germline V and J ends were trimmed by 5 bases and 8 bases, with 12 bases remaining between them. This CDR3 is CASSIDIFGYTF. CDR3 coding DNA: TGTGCCAGCAGCATAGACATCTTCGGCTACACCTTC.

V usage is TRBV5-1 and J usage is TRBJ1-6; D is perhaps TRBD1 (6 bases). The CDR3 contains 15 residues. Germline lookup yields CDR1 SGHRS and CDR2 YFSETQ. Trimming pared 1 base from V and 8 bases from J, leaving 13 bases between. The CDR3 region has the DNA TGCGCCAGCAGCTTGTTCCCAGGGGAACATTCACCCCTCCACTTT. Amino acid sequence: CASSLFPGEHSPLHF.